This TCR beta chain was obtained from a study of T cell changes during pregnancy in multiple sclerosis. This table comes from immunoSEQ multiplex PCR, and its TCRdb copy is limited to in-frame clones, with some not included. The table records about 36,000 clones, more than 75% of them present only once. The CDR3 sequence is 18 residues long. Per the germline V gene, CDR1 is SGHNT and CDR2 is YYREEE (reference sequence). V trimming: 4 bases; J trimming: 2 bases; junction bases outside the gene matches: 8. This chain links TRBV5-4 with TRBJ2-3; 15 bases fit TRBD2. The receptor comes from a female donor with multiple sclerosis, enrolled in a pregnancy study. The source was CD4+ T cells from peripheral blood mononuclear cells, collected in the first trimester of pregnancy. CDR3 in amino acids: CASSPGLAGGTFTDTQYF. The CDR3, as DNA: TGTGCCAGCAGCCCGGGACTAGCGGGGGGCACTTTCACAGATACGCAGTATTTT.